The 26 T cell receptor beta chains given below trace back to one sample, sequenced in a study of blood T cell repertoires in COVID-19. This table comes from immunoSEQ multiplex PCR, and its TCRdb copy is limited to in-frame clones, with some not included. The sample holds some 200,000 clones, about four fifths seen once. Sample: PBMCs or T cells enriched from blood (not recorded which). These TCRs come from a man aged 40-50 years who had recovered from COVID-19.

The chain has TRBV11-2 and TRBJ2-5, with a tentative D call TRBD1 (6 bases). Looked up from germline, CDR1 is SGHAT and CDR2 is FQNNGV. V was cut by 0 bases and J by 5 bases, with 10 bases left in between. This CDR3 has 14 residues. Written as DNA, the CDR3 is TGTGCCAGCAGCTTAGATGGGGGCTCCGAGACCCAGTACTTC. This codes for CASSLDGGSETQYF.

V gene TRBV7-2 combines with J gene TRBJ1-2; D not certain. The CDR3 covers 11 residues. Trimming cost V 5 bases and J 4 bases, with 5 bases left between them. Germline V gene lookup returns CDR1 SGHTA and CDR2 FQGNSA. CDR3 bases: TGTGCCAGCAGCGGCCGCTATGGCTACACCTTC. It is translated as CASSGRYGYTF.

The rearrangement joins TRBV5-1 to TRBJ1-6; the match to TRBD1 covers 8 bases. V was pared by 6 bases and J by 7 bases, with 9 bases of the junction left unmatched. The CDR3 covers 15 residues. Per the germline V gene, CDR1 is SGHRS and CDR2 is YFSETQ. Here the CDR3 reads CASNFLGQANSPLHF. As DNA, the CDR3 is TGCGCCAGCAACTTTTTGGGACAGGCGAATTCACCCCTCCACTTT. The full variable domain, completed using reference TRBV5-1 and TRBJ1-6, is KAGVTQTPRYLIKTRGQQVTLSCSPISGHRSVSWYQQTPGQGLQFLFEYFSETQRNKGNFPGRFSGRQFSNSRSEMNVSTLELGDSALYLCASNFLGQANSPLHFGNGTRLTVT.

In this sample, this clone turned up once. The chain carries TRBV5-1 and TRBJ1-2; D remains ambiguous. V lost 4 bases, J lost 2 bases, and 12 bases lay in between. This CDR3 is built from 14 residues. CDR1 and CDR2 (germline): SGHRS, YFSETQ. The CDR3 sequence: CASSPLRENYGYTF. The CDR3 region has the DNA TGCGCCAGCAGCCCACTTAGGGAGAACTATGGCTACACCTTC.

The rearrangement links TRBV11-2 to TRBJ2-7, with D unclear. Trimming stripped 8 bases from V and 3 bases from J, with 17 bases between. CDR1 and CDR2 from the germline V gene are SGHAT and FQNNGV. There are 14 residues in the CDR3. The CDR3 nucleotides read TGTGCCAGCGTTTGGGCTCAAGGTAACTACGAGCAGTACTTC. Protein product: CASVWAQGNYEQYF.

This rearrangement joins TRBV5-6 to TRBJ2-5, with TRBD1 matching 8 bases. The trim removed 2 bases at V and 5 bases at J, leaving 5 bases unmatched. From germline, CDR1 is SGHDT and CDR2 YYEEEE. This CDR3 has 14 residues. The DNA of the CDR3 is TGTGCCAGCAGCTTCGGCGACAGGGGCGAGACCCAGTACTTC. Its protein product is CASSFGDRGETQYF.

V is TRBV3-1 (or the pseudogene TRBV3-2) and J is TRBJ1-1, with TRBD1 matching 8 bases. The CDR3 runs to 15 residues. V shed 4 bases and J 1 base; nucleotides not matched to a gene: 5. Germline V gene data show CDR1 as LGHDT and CDR2 as YNNKEL (reference sequence). The CDR3 loop is CASSLTGAGNTEAFF. The CDR3 nucleotides are TGTGCCAGCAGCCTGACAGGGGCGGGGAACACTGAAGCTTTCTTT.

The table lists this clone with a count of one. J is TRBJ1-2 and V is TRBV7-2, with no clear D. The CDR3 is made up of 12 amino acids. V was pared by 5 bases and J by 3 bases, with 7 bases between. The germline gives CDR1 SGHTA, CDR2 FQGNSA. Here the CDR3 reads CASSPLDYGYTF. The CDR3 DNA reads as TGTGCCAGCAGCCCATTAGACTATGGCTACACCTTC.

The chain is built from TRBV7-3 and TRBJ2-3, with TRBD2 matching over 7 bases. Per germline, CDR1 SGHTA and CDR2 FQGTGA. V shed 5 bases and J 0 bases; nucleotides not matched to a gene: 5. CDR3 length equals 15 residues. CDR3 bases: TGTGCCAGCAGCACCTCTAGCGGTAGCACAGATACGCAGTATTTT. The encoded protein is CASSTSSGSTDTQYF.

The chain is built from TRBV30 and TRBJ1-1; D is possibly TRBD1 (6 bases). Trimming took off 1 base at V and 7 bases at J, with 13 bases between the two ends. This CDR3 comprises 13 residues. Germline V gene data show CDR1 as GTSNPN and CDR2 as SVGIG (reference sequence). CDR3 coding DNA: TGTGCCTGGAGTGCGGACAGACACGATGAAGCTTTCTTT. Translation: CAWSADRHDEAFF.

The chain joins TRBV6-2 or TRBV6-3 to TRBJ1-2; 8 bases agree with TRBD1. V was clipped by 0 bases and J by 5 bases; unmatched bases: 5. This CDR3 has 15 residues. Germline CDR1 MNHEY, CDR2 SVGEGT. The CDR3 DNA sequence: TGTGCCAGCAGTTACTCCCAGACAGGGGCTTATGGCTACACCTTC. This codes for CASSYSQTGAYGYTF.

V and J are TRBV7-8 and TRBJ2-1; 9 bases map to TRBD2. The ends lost 5 bases at V and 10 bases at J; junction bases unmatched: 9. The CDR3 has 14 residues. In germline, CDR1 is SGHVS, CDR2 FQNEAQ. The CDR3 loop is CASSPSGGFGEQFF. The CDR3 nucleotides are TGTGCCAGCAGCCCGAGCGGGGGGTTTGGGGAGCAGTTCTTC.

The V call is TRBV29-1, the J call TRBJ2-5, with 8 bases identical to TRBD1. After removal of 1 base from V and 7 bases from J, the junction contained 5 bases not matched to a gene. CDR1 is SQVTM and CDR2 is ANQGSEA in the germline V gene. The CDR3 runs 13 residues. CDR3 in DNA: TGCAGCGTTGAAGCAGGGGGCGGAGGGACCCAGTACTTC. Protein sequence: CSVEAGGGGTQYF.

The chain combines TRBV6-5 with TRBJ1-1; the match to TRBD1 covers 7 bases. Trimming cost V 4 bases and J 3 bases; bases outside gene matches: 5. The CDR3 loop spans 14 amino acids. CDR1 is MNHEY and CDR2 is SVGAGI in the germline V gene. CDR3 region: CASSFTGTDTEAFF. The CDR3 bases are TGTGCCAGCAGTTTTACAGGGACAGACACTGAAGCTTTCTTT.

This clone was counted between two and nine times. The chain is built from TRBV7-8 and TRBJ1-2; 9 bases fit TRBD1. The CDR3 contains 14 residues. Germline assignment: CDR1 SGHVS and CDR2 FQNEAQ. V lost 5 bases, J lost 4 bases, and 5 bases stayed unmatched. The CDR3 DNA is TGTGCCAGCAGCCCATTGACAGGGGGCTATGGCTACACCTTC. This encodes CASSPLTGGYGYTF.

V usage is TRBV14 and J usage is TRBJ1-2; D not certain. CDR3 length: 13 residues. Germline V gene sequence: CDR1 SGHDN, CDR2 FVKESK. The V gene lost 0 bases and the J gene lost 4 bases, with 6 bases spanning the gap. In nucleotides, the CDR3 is TGTGCCAGCAGCCAAGATCTAACCTATGGCTACACCTTC. It yields the protein CASSQDLTYGYTF.

The J gene is TRBJ2-4, the V gene TRBV18, with 7 nucleotides matching TRBD1. V lost 3 bases to trimming and J lost 8 bases; unmatched junction nucleotides: 13. The CDR3 loop spans 16 amino acids. Germline loops: CDR1 KGHSH, CDR2 LQKENI. The CDR3 spells CASSPTRGRVLDIQYF. CDR3 in DNA: TGTGCCAGCTCACCGACGAGGGGGCGCGTTCTTGACATTCAGTACTTC. Supplemented by reference TRBV18 and TRBJ2-4, the full variable domain reads NAGVMQNPRHLVRRRGQEARLRCSPMKGHSHVYWYRQLPEEGLKFMVYLQKENIIDESGMPKERFSAEFPKEGPSILRIQQVVRGDSAAYFCASSPTRGRVLDIQYFGAGTRLSVL.

The chain has TRBV3-1 (or the pseudogene TRBV3-2) and TRBJ1-5; D is ambiguous. The CDR3 runs 14 residues. Per germline, CDR1 LGHDT and CDR2 YNNKEL (reference sequence). Trimming stripped 0 bases from V and 7 bases from J, with 10 bases between. The CDR3 nucleotides are TGTGCCAGCAGCCAAGACGGGGTTCGCCAGCCCCAGCATTTT. The encoded protein is CASSQDGVRQPQHF.

This clone was observed a few times. J is TRBJ2-6 and V is TRBV5-4; 7 bases are shared with TRBD1. The length of the CDR3 is 15 residues. J lost 1 base, V lost 5 bases, and 3 bases had no gene match. Germline V gene data show CDR1 as SGHNT and CDR2 as YYREEE (reference sequence). The CDR3 bases are TGTGCCAGCAGTCGACAGGGATCTGGGGCCAACGTCCTGACTTTC. Amino acid sequence: CASSRQGSGANVLTF.

The gene calls are TRBV5-1 and TRBJ1-2; TRBD1 is a possible D gene (6 bases). V lost 5 bases and J lost 2, with 16 bases in between. Per germline, CDR1 SGHRS and CDR2 YFSETQ. CDR3 size: 15 residues. CDR3 sequence (DNA): TGCGCCAGCAGTTCCGGGACAACCGAAAACTATGGCTACACCTTC. Protein product: CASSSGTTENYGYTF.

J is TRBJ1-5 and V is TRBV7-6; D is undetermined. V shed 5 bases and J shed 3 bases, with 8 bases lying between them. The CDR3 has 13 amino acids. Germline CDR1 SGHVS, CDR2 FNYEAQ. CDR3 coding DNA: TGTGCCAGCAGCGAACAAGTCAATCAGCCCCAGCATTTT. It codes for CASSEQVNQPQHF.

The chain has TRBV24-1 and TRBJ2-1; D is ambiguous. Deletions cut 4 bases from V and 4 bases from J, with 13 bases between. The CDR3 is 15 amino acids. CDR1 KGHDR and CDR2 SFDVKD come from the germline V gene. CDR3 DNA sequence: TGTGCCACCAGTGAGCGGTCCGCAGATTACAATGAGCAGTTCTTC. This gives the protein CATSERSADYNEQFF.

This chain connects TRBV5-1 to TRBJ2-7, with D possibly matching TRBD2 (5 bases). The ends were cut back, 0 bases at V and 1 base at J, with 8 bases in the middle. CDR3 length: 14 amino acids. Germline CDR1 reads SGHRS; CDR2 reads YFSETQ. The CDR3 protein is CASSLGDYSYEQYF. As DNA, the CDR3 is TGCGCCAGCAGCTTGGGTGACTATTCCTACGAGCAGTACTTC.

The chain links TRBV24-1 to TRBJ2-7, with TRBD2 matching over 12 bases. This CDR3 is built from 17 residues. The junction had 7 bases not matched to a gene; V was cut back by 2 bases and J by 3 bases. Germline-derived CDR1 and CDR2 are KGHDR and SFDVKD. Written as DNA, the CDR3 is TGTGCCACCAGTGATTCGCGGACTAGCGGGGTTTTCTACGAGCAGTACTTC. This encodes CATSDSRTSGVFYEQYF.

V gene TRBV7-2 combines with J gene TRBJ1-4, with no clear D. V lost 4 bases, J lost 4 bases, and 10 bases lay in between. Germline V gene sequence: CDR1 SGHTA, CDR2 FQGNSA. There are 14 residues in the CDR3. The CDR3 DNA reads TGTGCCAGCAGCTCCGGTGGGCATAATGAAAAACTGTTTTTT. This gives the protein CASSSGGHNEKLFF. The full variable domain, its missing parts supplied by reference TRBV7-2 and TRBJ1-4, is GAGVSQSPSNKVTEKGKDVELRCDPISGHTALYWYRQSLGQGLEFLIYFQGNSAPDKSGLPSDRFSAERTGGSVSTLTIQRTQQEDSAVYLCASSSGGHNEKLFFGSGTQLSVL.

This rearrangement joins TRBV9 to TRBJ2-3; 15 nucleotides agree with TRBD2. There are 18 residues in the CDR3. The germline V gene has CDR1 SGDLS and CDR2 YYNGEE. V lost 4 bases and J lost 4; bases outside the gene matches: 10. Here the CDR3 DNA reads TGTGCCAGCAGCAGAGGACTAGCGGGAGGGGGAGGAGCAGATACGCAGTATTTT. Its protein is CASSRGLAGGGGADTQYF.